This T cell receptor (beta chain) originates from a study of CD8 T cells in ankylosing spondylitis. TCRdb redid the calling of the 5' RACE reads with MiXCR, one entry per CDR3 protein. This sample has under 30,000 distinct CDR3 sequences, with 7.9% found just once. The TCR was taken from a male donor with ankylosing spondylitis or in good health (not recorded which). The sequenced sample was blood.

The chain's CDR3 is CASSLAGASYNEQFF. The CDR3, as DNA: TGTGCCAGCAGTTTGGCAGGCGCTTCCTACAATGAGCAGTTCTTC. The gene calls are TRBV28 and TRBJ2-1; D call uncertain. Trimming took off 3 bases at V and 1 base at J, with 10 bases between the two ends. Germline V lookup: CDR1 MDHEN, CDR2 SYDVKM. The CDR3 is 15 residues long.